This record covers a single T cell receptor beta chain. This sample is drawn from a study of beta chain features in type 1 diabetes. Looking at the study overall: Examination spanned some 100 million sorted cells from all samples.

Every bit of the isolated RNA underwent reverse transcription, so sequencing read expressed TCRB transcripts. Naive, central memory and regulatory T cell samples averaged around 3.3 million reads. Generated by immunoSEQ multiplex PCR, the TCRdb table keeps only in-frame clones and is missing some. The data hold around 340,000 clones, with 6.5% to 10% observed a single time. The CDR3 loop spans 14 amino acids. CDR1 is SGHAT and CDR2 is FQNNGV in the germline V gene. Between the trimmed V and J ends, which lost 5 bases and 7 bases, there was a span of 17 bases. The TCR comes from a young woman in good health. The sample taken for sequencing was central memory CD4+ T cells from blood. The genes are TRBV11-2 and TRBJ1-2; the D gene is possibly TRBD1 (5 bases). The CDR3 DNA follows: TGTGCCAGCAGCCCCCGTCGGGGGGTTGGTGGCTACACCTTC. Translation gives CASSPRRGVGGYTF.